The clone carrying this T cell receptor (beta chain) was found a few times. Original processing methods: Scientists estimated how many nucleated cells there were by amplifying reference gene primers. Assay used: immunoSEQ multiplex PCR; TCRdb lists only in-frame clones, some missing. V, J and clone size are taken as reported in that table, and D and trimming were inferred from the DNA itself. The sample contains 150,000 or so clones, 90% of which appear only once. The CDR3 runs to 13 residues. After removal of 7 bases from V and 7 bases from J, the junction contained 6 bases not matched to a gene. Germline V CDR1 and CDR2: LNHDA, SQIVND (reference sequence). This entry belongs to a study of blood T cell repertoires in COVID-19. Across the whole study: Samples taken during acute and convalescent COVID-19 were collected in the United States, Italy and Spain. From T cells, B-cell-depleted T cells, or PBMCs came the material, which was cDNA or gDNA.

Material for sequencing was peripheral blood. This chain connects TRBV19 to TRBJ2-1; 8 bases agree with TRBD1. This TCR derives from a man in his 60s with active or convalescent COVID-19. The CDR3 DNA follows: TGTGCCAGTATCCAGACAGGGGCTAATGAGCAGTTCTTC. The encoded protein is CASIQTGANEQFF.